This T cell receptor beta chain was sequenced for a study of early T cells in non-severe SARS-CoV-2 infection. Study observations and caveats: In VDJdb matching, anti-spike CD8 responses were favored while private and CD4 specificities went missing.

This clonotype was counted a few times. Its target is unknown. TCRdb reprocessed the 5' RACE reads with MiXCR, giving one entry per CDR3 protein. Of about 100,000 distinct CDR3 sequences listed, approximately 13% are singletons. The CDR3 has 13 residues. Trimming pared 1 base from V and 8 bases from J, leaving 8 bases between. Germline V gene data show CDR1 as LGHNA and CDR2 as YNFKEQ. The V call is TRBV4-2, the J call TRBJ1-4; unclear D gene. Sequencing was performed on whole blood. The sequence derives from an adult who was a healthcare worker with PCR-confirmed SARS-CoV-2 infection or an uninfected control (not recorded which). Written as DNA, the CDR3 is TGTGCCAGCAGCCAAGGTGCGGGCGAAAAACTGTTTTTT. Translating gives CASSQGAGEKLFF.